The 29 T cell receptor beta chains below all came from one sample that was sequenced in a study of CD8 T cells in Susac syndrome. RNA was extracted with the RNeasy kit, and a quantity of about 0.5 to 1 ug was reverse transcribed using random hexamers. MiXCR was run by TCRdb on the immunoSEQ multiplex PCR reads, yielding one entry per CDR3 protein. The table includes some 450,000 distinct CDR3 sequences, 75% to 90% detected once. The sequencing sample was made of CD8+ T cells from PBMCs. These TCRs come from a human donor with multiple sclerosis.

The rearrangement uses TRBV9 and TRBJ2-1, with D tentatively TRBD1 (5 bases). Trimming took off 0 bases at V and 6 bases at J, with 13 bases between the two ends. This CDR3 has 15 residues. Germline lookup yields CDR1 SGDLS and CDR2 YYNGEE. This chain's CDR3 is CASSVGGHSSNEQFF. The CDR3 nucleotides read TGTGCCAGCAGCGTAGGGGGCCATTCGAGCAATGAGCAGTTCTTC.

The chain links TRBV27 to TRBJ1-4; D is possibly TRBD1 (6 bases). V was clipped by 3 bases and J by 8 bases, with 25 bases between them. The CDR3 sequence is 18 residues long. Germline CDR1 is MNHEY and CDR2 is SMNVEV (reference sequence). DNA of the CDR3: TGTGCCAGCAGTTTGCTCCCATCCCGGGACATCTTTGAGGAAAAACTGTTTTTT. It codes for CASSLLPSRDIFEEKLFF.

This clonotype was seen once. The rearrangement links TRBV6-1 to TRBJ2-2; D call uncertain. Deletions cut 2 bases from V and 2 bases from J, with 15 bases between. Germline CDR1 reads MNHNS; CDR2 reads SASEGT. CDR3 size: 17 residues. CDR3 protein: CASSEWSSPLNTGELFF. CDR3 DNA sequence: TGTGCCAGCAGTGAATGGAGTAGTCCCCTCAACACCGGGGAGCTGTTTTTT.

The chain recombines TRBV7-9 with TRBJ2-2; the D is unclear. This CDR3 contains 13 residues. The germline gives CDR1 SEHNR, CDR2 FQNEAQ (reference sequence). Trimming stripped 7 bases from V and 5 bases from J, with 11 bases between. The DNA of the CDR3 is TGTGCCAGCACCCTTGGGCCAACCGGGGAGCTGTTTTTT. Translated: CASTLGPTGELFF.

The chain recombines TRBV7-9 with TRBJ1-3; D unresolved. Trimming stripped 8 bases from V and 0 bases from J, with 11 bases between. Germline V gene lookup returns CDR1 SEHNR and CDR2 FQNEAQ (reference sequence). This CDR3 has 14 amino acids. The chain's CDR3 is CASFALNSGNTIYF. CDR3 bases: TGTGCCAGCTTCGCTTTAAACTCTGGAAACACCATATATTTT.

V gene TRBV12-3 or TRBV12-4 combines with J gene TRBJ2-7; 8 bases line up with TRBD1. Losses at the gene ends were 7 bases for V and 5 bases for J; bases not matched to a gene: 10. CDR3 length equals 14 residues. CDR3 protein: CASNPGTGRHEQYF. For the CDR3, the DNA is TGTGCCAGCAACCCCGGGACAGGCCGCCACGAGCAGTACTTC.

The CDR3 protein is CASSNRDRGLNEQFF. The CDR3 region has the DNA TGTGCCAGCAGTAACCGGGACAGGGGGCTCAATGAGCAGTTCTTC. V is TRBV27 and J is TRBJ2-1; 12 positions match TRBD1. V lost 5 bases to trimming and J lost 6 bases; unmatched junction nucleotides: 5. Germline V CDR1 and CDR2: MNHEY, SMNVEV (reference sequence). CDR3 length equals 15 residues.

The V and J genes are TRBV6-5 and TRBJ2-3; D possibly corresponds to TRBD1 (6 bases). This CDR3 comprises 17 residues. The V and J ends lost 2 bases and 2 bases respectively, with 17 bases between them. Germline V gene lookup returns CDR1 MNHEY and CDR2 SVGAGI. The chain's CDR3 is CASSYGPGDEDTDTQYF. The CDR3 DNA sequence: TGTGCCAGCAGTTACGGGCCAGGGGATGAGGACACAGATACGCAGTATTTT.

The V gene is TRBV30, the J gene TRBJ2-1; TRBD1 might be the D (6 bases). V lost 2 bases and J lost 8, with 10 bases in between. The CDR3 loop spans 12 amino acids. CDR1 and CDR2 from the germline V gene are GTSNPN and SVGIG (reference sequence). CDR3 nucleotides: TGTGCCTGGAGTTACAGGGTCGATGAGCAGTTCTTC. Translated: CAWSYRVDEQFF. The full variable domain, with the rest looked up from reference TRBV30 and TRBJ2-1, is SQTIHQWPATLVQPVGSPLSLECTVEGTSNPNLYWYRQAAGRGLQLLFYSVGIGQISSEVPQNLSASRPQDRQFILSSKKLLLSDSGFYLCAWSYRVDEQFFGPGTRLTVL.

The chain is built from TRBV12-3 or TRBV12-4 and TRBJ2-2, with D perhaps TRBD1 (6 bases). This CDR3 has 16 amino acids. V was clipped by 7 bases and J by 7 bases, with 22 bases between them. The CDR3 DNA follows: TGTGCCAGCATCAGTCCAGGGGACAACCCCGGCGGGGAGCTGTTTTTT. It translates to CASISPGDNPGGELFF.

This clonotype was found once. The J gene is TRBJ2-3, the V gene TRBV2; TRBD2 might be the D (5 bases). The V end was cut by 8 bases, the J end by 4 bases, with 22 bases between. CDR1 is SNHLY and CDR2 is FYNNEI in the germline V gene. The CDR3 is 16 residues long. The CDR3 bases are TGTGCCAGCGACCCCCGGGGAGTGCCCGCACCAGATACGCAGTATTTT. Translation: CASDPRGVPAPDTQYF.

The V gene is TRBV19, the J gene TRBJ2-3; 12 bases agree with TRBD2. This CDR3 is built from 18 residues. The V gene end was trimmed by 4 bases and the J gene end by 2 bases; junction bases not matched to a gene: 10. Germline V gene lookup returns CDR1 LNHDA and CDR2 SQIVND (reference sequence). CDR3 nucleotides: TGTGCCAGTAGTACGCCGGAGGCTAGCGGGAGGGCCACAGATACGCAGTATTTT. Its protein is CASSTPEASGRATDTQYF.

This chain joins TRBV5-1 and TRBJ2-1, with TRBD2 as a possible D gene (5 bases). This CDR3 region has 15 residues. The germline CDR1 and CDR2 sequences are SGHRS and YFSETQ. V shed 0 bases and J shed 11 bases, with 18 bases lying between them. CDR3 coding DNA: TGCGCCAGCAGCTTGGCGGCGGGTGGAGGCCCCCAGCAGTTCTTC. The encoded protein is CASSLAAGGGPQQFF.

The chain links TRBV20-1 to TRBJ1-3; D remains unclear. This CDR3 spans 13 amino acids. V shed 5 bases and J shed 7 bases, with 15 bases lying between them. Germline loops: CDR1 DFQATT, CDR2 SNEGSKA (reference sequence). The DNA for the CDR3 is TGCAGTGCTCCTGACGCAGCGGGGAACACCATATATTTT. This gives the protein CSAPDAAGNTIYF.

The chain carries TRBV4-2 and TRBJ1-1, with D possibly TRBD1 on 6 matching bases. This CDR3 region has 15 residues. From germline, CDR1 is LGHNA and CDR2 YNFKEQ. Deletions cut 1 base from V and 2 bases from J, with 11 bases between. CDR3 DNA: TGTGCCAGCAGCCAAGTAGGGGGTACCAACACTGAAGCTTTCTTT. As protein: CASSQVGGTNTEAFF.

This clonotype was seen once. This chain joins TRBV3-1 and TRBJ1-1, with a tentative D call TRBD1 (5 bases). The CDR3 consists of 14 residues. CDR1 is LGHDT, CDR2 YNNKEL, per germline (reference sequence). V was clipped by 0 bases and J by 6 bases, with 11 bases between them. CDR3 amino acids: CASSQEGVGAEAFF. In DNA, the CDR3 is TGTGCCAGCAGCCAAGAGGGGGTTGGGGCTGAAGCTTTCTTT.

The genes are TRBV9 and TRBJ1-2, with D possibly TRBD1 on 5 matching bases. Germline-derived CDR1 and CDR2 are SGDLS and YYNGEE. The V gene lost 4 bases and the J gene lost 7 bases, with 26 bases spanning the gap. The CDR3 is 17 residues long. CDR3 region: CASSPLPGTYHRGGYTF. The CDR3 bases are TGTGCCAGCAGCCCCCTCCCCGGGACCTATCATCGGGGTGGCTACACCTTC.

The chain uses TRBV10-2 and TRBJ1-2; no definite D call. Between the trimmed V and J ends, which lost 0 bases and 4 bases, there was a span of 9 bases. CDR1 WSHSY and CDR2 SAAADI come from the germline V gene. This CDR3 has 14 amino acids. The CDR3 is CASSESLEIYGYTF. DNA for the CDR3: TGCGCCAGCAGTGAGTCGCTGGAAATCTATGGCTACACCTTC.

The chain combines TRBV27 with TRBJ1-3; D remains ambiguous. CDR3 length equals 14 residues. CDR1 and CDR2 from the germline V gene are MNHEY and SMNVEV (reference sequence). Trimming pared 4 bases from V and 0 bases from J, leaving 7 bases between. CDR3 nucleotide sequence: TGTGCCAGCAGTTCGGACCTCTCTGGAAACACCATATATTTT. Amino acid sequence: CASSSDLSGNTIYF.

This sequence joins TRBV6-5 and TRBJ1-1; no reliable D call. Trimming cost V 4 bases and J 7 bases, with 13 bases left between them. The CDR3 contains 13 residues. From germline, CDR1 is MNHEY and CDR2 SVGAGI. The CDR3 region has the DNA TGTGCCAGCAGTTCCGGGCTCTTGGGTGAAGCTTTCTTT. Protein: CASSSGLLGEAFF.

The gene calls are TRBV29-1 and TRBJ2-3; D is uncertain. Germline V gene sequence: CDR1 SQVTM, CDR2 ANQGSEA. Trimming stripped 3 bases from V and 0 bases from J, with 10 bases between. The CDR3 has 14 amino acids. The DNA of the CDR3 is TGCAGCGTTGATAGTCATCGTAGCACAGATACGCAGTATTTT. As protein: CSVDSHRSTDTQYF.

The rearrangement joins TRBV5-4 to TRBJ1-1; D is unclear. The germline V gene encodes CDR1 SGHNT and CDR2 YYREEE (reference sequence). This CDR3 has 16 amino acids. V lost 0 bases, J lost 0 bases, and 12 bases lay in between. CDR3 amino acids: CASSLAAMNMNTEAFF. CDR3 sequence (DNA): TGTGCCAGCAGCTTGGCCGCCATGAACATGAACACTGAAGCTTTCTTT.

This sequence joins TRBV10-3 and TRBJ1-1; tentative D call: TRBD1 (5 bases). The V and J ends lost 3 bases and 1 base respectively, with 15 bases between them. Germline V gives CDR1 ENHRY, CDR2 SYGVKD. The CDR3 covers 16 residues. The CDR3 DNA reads TGTGCCATCAGTGATCCCTTCGGGACGGAGAACACTGAAGCTTTCTTT. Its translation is CAISDPFGTENTEAFF.

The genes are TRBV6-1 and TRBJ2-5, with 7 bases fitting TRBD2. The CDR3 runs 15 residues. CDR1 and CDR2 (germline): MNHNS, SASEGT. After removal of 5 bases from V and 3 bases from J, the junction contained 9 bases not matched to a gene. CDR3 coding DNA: TGTGCCAGCAGTCTCCTCGCGGGAGAGGAAGAGACCCAGTACTTC. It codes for CASSLLAGEEETQYF.

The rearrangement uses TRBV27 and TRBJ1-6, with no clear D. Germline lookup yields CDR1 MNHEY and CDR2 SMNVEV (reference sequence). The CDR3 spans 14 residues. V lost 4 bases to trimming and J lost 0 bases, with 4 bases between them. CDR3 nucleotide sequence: TGTGCCAGCAGTTGGGGCTCCTATAATTCACCCCTCCACTTT. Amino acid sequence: CASSWGSYNSPLHF.

CDR3: CASRLSGTGALTSTDTQYF. DNA of the CDR3: TGTGCCAGCAGACTCAGTGGGACAGGGGCGCTTACTAGCACAGATACGCAGTATTTT. The rearrangement links TRBV27 to TRBJ2-3; 10 bases are a match to TRBD1. Per the germline V gene, CDR1 is MNHEY and CDR2 is SMNVEV (reference sequence). V shed 6 bases, J shed 0 bases, and the junction held 15 bases outside the gene matches. The CDR3 contains 19 residues.

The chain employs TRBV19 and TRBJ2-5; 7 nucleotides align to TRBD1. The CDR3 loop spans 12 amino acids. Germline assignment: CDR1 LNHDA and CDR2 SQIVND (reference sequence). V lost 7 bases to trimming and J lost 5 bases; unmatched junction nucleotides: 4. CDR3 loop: CASTSTGETQYF. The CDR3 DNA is TGTGCCAGTACCTCGACAGGGGAGACCCAGTACTTC.

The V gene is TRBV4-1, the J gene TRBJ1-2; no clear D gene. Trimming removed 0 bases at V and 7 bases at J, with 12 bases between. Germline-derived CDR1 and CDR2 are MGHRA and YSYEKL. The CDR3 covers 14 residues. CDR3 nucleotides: TGCGCCAGCAGCCAAGAGAATGGGGTGGGTGGCTACACCTTC. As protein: CASSQENGVGGYTF.

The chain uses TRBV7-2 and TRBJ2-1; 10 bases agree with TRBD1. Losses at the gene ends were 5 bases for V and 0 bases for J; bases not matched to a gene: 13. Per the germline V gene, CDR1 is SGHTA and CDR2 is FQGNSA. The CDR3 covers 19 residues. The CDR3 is CASSPGTGVRRTSYNEQFF. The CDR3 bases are TGTGCCAGCAGCCCGGGGACAGGGGTCCGACGCACCTCCTACAATGAGCAGTTCTTC.